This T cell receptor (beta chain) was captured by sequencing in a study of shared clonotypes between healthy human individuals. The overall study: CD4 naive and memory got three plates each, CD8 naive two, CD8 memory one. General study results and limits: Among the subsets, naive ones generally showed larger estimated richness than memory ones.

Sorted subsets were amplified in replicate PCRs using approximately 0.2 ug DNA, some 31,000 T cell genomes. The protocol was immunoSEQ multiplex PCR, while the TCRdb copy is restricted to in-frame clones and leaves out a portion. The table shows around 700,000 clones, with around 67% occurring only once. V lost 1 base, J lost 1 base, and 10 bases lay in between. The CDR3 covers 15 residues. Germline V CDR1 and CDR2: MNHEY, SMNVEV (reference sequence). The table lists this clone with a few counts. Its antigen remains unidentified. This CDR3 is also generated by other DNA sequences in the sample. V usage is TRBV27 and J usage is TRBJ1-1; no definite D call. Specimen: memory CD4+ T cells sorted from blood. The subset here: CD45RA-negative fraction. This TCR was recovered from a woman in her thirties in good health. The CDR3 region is CASSLYGSPNTEAFF. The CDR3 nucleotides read TGTGCCAGCAGTTTATACGGATCCCCGAACACTGAAGCTTTCTTT.